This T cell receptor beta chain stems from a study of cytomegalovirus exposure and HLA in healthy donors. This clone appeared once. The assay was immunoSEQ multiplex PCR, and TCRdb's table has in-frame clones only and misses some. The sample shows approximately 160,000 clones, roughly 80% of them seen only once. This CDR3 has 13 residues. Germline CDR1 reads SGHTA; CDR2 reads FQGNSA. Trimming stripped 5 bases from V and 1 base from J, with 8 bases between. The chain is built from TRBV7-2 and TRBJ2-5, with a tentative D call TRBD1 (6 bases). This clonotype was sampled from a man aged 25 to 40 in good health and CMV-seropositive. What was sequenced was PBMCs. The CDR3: CASSRTVQETQYF. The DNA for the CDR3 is TGTGCCAGCAGCCGGACAGTCCAAGAGACCCAGTACTTC.